This TCR beta chain was sequenced during a study of identical twins. Whole-study results and caveats: Within beta out-of-frame sequences, the excess sharing observed between twins was weaker. Possibly, invariant MAIT and iNKT cells partly confounded zero-insertion analyses.

This clonotype was seen a few times. The antigen remains undetermined. The CDR3 is 11 amino acids. Germline V gene data show CDR1 as MNHEY and CDR2 as SVGEGT. The V end lost 8 bases, the J end lost 9 bases, and 11 bases lay between the germline ends. TCRdb reprocessed the 5' RACE reads with MiXCR, giving one entry per CDR3 protein. The sample has about 720,000 distinct CDR3 sequences, 18% seen once. This sample was shared with a second study, whose subject was T cells expressing NK-cell markers.

The receptor's source is a woman aged 18-29 years in good health. V gene TRBV6-2 or TRBV6-3 combines with J gene TRBJ2-1; no clear D gene. Source material: PBMCs. CDR3 sequence reads: CASQQFGEQFF. The CDR3, as DNA: TGTGCCAGCCAACAGTTCGGTGAGCAGTTCTTC.